The 5 T cell receptor beta chains below were found in one sample sequenced in a study of blood T cell repertoires in COVID-19. Only in-frame clones appear in the TCRdb table, and some are missing; sequencing was by immunoSEQ multiplex PCR. In the table there are about 59,000 clones, less than 85% of which are singletons. The sequenced material came from peripheral blood. All receptors derive from a human donor in a cohort sampled during active COVID-19.

The chain joins TRBV19 to TRBJ1-5; 8 bases are shared with TRBD1. The CDR3 sequence is 13 residues long. After removal of 9 bases from V and 4 bases from J, the junction contained 5 bases not matched to a gene. Germline assignment: CDR1 LNHDA and CDR2 SQIVND (reference sequence). This CDR3 reads CASWDRWNQPQHF. The CDR3 DNA reads TGTGCCAGCTGGGACAGGTGGAATCAGCCCCAGCATTTT.

This chain uses TRBV11-1 with TRBJ2-7, with 10 bases matching TRBD2. The trim removed 3 bases at V and 5 bases at J, leaving 7 bases unmatched. The germline gives CDR1 SGHAT, CDR2 FQDESV (reference sequence). There are 15 residues in the CDR3. CDR3 DNA sequence: TGTGCCAGCAGCTTTGCTAGCGGGAGATCGGACGAGCAGTACTTC. The encoded protein is CASSFASGRSDEQYF.

The chain recombines TRBV29-1 with TRBJ2-1; TRBD1 matches at 7 bases. CDR1 and CDR2 from the germline V gene are SQVTM and ANQGSEA. The CDR3 loop spans 12 amino acids. The ends lost 3 bases at V and 8 bases at J; junction bases unmatched: 4. In DNA form, the CDR3 reads TGCAGCGTTGAGAACAGGGGCGATGAGCAGTTCTTC. Translating gives CSVENRGDEQFF.

The V and J genes are TRBV7-8 and TRBJ2-4, with TRBD1 as a possible D gene (6 bases). The ends were cut back, 5 bases at V and 8 bases at J, with 16 bases in the middle. The CDR3 is 14 residues long. Germline assignment: CDR1 SGHVS and CDR2 FQNEAQ. CDR3 nucleotide sequence: TGTGCCAGCAGCGCAGCAGGGGTCTGGGACATTCAGTACTTC. It is translated as CASSAAGVWDIQYF.

This chain connects TRBV6-5 to TRBJ2-1; 11 bases are shared with TRBD2. CDR3 size: 14 residues. V was clipped by 7 bases and J by 9 bases; unmatched bases: 8. CDR1 is MNHEY, CDR2 SVGAGI, per germline. The CDR3 region has the DNA TGTGCCAGCAATCGGCTAGCGGGAGGCGGTGAGCAGTTCTTC. This gives the protein CASNRLAGGGEQFF.